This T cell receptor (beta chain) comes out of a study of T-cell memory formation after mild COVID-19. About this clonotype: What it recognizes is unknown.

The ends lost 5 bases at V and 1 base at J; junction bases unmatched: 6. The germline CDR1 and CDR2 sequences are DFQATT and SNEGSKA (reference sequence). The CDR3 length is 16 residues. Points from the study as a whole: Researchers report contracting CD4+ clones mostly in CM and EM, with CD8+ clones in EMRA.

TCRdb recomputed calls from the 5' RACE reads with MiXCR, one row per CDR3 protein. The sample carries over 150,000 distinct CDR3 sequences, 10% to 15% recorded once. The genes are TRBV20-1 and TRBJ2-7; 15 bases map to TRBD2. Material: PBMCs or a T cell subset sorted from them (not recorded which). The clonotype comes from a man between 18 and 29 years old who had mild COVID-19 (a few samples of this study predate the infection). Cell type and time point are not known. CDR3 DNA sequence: TGCAGTGCTCCCGGGACTAGCGGGGGGCAATCCTACGAGCAGTACTTC. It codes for CSAPGTSGGQSYEQYF.